The present TCR beta chain was sequenced within a study of CD8 T cells in Susac syndrome. The CDR3 is 16 residues long. The junction had 9 bases not matched to a gene; V was cut back by 3 bases and J by 2 bases. The germline CDR1 and CDR2 sequences are DFQATT and SNEGSKA (reference sequence). The RNA input was about 0.5 to 1 ug, and it was reverse transcribed with random hexamers. Via MiXCR, TCRdb re-called the immunoSEQ multiplex PCR reads, giving one row per CDR3 protein. The repertoire holds 92,000 or so distinct CDR3 sequences, roughly 96% seen once, with approximately 0.62% in the top ten. Source material: CD8+ T cells from PBMCs. This TCR was sampled from a human donor with Susac syndrome. The rearrangement links TRBV20-1 to TRBJ2-3; 9 bases map to TRBD1. The CDR3 is CSASPGTGFSTDTQYF. The CDR3 nucleotides are TGCAGTGCTAGCCCCGGGACAGGGTTTTCCACAGATACGCAGTATTTT.